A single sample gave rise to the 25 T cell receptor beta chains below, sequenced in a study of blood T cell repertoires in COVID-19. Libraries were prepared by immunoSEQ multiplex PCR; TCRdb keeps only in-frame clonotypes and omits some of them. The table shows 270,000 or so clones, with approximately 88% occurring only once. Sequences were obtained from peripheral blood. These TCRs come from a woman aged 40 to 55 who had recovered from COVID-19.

DNA for the CDR3: TGTGCCATCAGTGATTCAGCGGGGTACTCCTACAATGAGCAGTTCTTC. This gives the protein CAISDSAGYSYNEQFF. The chain joins TRBV10-3 to TRBJ2-1; 7 bases are shared with TRBD2. Germline values: CDR1 ENHRY, CDR2 SYGVKD. After removal of 3 bases from V and 0 bases from J, the junction contained 5 bases not matched to a gene. This CDR3 contains 16 residues.

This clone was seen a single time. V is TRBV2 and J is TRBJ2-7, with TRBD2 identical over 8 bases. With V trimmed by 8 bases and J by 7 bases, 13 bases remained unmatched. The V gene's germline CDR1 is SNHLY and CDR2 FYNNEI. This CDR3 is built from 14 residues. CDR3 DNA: TGTGCCAGCCAGTCGGACGGGAGGGCGGGGGAGCAGTACTTC. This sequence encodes CASQSDGRAGEQYF. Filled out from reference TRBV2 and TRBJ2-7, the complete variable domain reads EPEVTQTPSHQVTQMGQEVILRCVPISNHLYFYWYRQILGQKVEFLVSFYNNEISEKSEIFDDQFSVERPDGSNFTLKIRSTKLEDSAMYFCASQSDGRAGEQYFGPGTRLTVT.

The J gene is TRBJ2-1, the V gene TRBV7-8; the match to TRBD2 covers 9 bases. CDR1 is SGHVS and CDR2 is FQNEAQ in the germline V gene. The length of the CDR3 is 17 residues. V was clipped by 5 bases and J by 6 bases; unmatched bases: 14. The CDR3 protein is CASSPVAGGPLGNEQFF. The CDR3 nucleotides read TGTGCCAGCAGCCCCGTTGCGGGAGGGCCTTTGGGCAATGAGCAGTTCTTC.

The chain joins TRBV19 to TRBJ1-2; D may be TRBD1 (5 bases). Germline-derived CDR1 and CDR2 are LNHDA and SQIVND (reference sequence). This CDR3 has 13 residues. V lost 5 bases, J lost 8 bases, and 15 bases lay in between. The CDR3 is CASSARGSGGYTF. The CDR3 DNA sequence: TGTGCCAGTAGTGCCCGGGGGTCCGGCGGCTACACCTTC. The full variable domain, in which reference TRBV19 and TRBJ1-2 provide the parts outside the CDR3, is DGGITQSPKYLFRKEGQNVTLSCEQNLNHDAMYWYRQDPGQGLRLIYYSQIVNDFQKGDIAEGYSVSREKKESFPLTVTSAQKNPTAFYLCASSARGSGGYTFGSGTRLTVV.

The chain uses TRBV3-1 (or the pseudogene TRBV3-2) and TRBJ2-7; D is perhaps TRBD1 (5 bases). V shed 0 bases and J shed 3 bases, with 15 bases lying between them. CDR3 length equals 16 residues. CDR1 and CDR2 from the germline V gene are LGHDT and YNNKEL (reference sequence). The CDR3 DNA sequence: TGTGCCAGCAGCCAAGAGCTGGGCAGGGTTCTCTACGAGCAGTACTTC. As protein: CASSQELGRVLYEQYF.

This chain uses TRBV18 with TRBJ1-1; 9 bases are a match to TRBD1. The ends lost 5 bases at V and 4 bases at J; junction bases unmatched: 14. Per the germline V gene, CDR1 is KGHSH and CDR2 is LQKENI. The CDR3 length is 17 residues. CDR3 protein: CASSKRTGGDTATEAFF. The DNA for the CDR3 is TGTGCCAGCTCAAAAAGAACAGGGGGCGACACCGCCACTGAAGCTTTCTTT.

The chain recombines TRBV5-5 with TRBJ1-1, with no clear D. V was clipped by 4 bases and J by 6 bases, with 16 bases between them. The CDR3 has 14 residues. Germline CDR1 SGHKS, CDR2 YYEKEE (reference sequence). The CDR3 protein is CASSEGLPEPEAFF. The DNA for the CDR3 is TGTGCCAGCAGCGAGGGCCTCCCGGAGCCTGAAGCTTTCTTT.

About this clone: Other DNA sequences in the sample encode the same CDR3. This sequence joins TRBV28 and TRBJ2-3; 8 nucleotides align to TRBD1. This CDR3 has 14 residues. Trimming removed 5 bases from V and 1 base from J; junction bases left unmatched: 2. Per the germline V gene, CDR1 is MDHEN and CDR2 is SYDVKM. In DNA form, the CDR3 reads TGTGCCAGCAGTCTGGGACAGGGCACAGATACGCAGTATTTT. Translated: CASSLGQGTDTQYF.

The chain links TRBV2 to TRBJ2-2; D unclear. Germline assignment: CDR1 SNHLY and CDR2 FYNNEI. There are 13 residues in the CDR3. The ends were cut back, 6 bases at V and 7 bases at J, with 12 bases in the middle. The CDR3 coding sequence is TGTGCCAGCAGACGTGACATGGGCGGGGAGCTGTTTTTT. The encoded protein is CASRRDMGGELFF. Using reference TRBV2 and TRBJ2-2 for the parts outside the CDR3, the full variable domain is EPEVTQTPSHQVTQMGQEVILRCVPISNHLYFYWYRQILGQKVEFLVSFYNNEISEKSEIFDDQFSVERPDGSNFTLKIRSTKLEDSAMYFCASRRDMGGELFFGEGSRLTVL.

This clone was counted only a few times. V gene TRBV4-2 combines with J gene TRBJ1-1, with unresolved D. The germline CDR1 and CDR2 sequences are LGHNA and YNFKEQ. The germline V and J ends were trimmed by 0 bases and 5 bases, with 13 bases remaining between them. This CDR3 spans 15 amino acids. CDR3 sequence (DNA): TGTGCCAGCAGCCAAGATCGGAGTACGGGAACTGAAGCTTTCTTT. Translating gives CASSQDRSTGTEAFF.

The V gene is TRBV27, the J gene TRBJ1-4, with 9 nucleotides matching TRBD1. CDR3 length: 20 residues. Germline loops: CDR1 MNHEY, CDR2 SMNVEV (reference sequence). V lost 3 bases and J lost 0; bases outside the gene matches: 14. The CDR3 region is CASSLYGPGTGTATNEKLFF. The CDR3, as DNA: TGTGCCAGCAGTTTGTACGGTCCCGGGACAGGGACAGCAACTAATGAAAAACTGTTTTTT. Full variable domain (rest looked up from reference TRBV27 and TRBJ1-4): EAQVTQNPRYLITVTGKKLTVTCSQNMNHEYMSWYRQDPGLGLRQIYYSMNVEVTDKGDVPEGYKVSRKEKRNFPLILESPSPNQTSLYFCASSLYGPGTGTATNEKLFFGSGTQLSVL.

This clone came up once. The CDR3, as DNA: TGTGCCAGCAGCGGAGGACAGGTCACAGATACGCAGTATTTT. Protein: CASSGGQVTDTQYF. The V call is TRBV9, the J call TRBJ2-3; 7 nucleotides agree with TRBD1. The CDR3 totals 14 residues. CDR1 is SGDLS and CDR2 is YYNGEE in the germline V gene. V lost 3 bases to trimming and J lost 2 bases; unmatched junction nucleotides: 3.

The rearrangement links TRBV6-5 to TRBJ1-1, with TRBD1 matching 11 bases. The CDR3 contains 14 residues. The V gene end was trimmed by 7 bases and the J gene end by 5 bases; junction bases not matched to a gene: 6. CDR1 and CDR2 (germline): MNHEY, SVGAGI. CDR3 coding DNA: TGTGCCAGCACCGGGACAGGGGGGAGGACTGAAGCTTTCTTT. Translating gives CASTGTGGRTEAFF.

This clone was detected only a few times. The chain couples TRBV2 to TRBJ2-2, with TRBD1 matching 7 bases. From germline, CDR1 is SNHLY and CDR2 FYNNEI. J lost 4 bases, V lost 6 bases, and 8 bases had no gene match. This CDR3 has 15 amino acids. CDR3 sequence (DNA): TGTGCCAGCAGACCCAGAGGGGGCAGCACCGGGGAGCTGTTTTTT. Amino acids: CASRPRGGSTGELFF.

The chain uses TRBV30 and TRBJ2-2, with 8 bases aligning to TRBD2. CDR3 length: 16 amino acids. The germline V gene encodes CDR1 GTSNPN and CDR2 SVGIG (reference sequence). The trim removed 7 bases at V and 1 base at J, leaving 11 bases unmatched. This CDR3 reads CASLGASGWNTGELFF. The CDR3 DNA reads TGTGCCTCGCTAGGGGCTAGCGGGTGGAACACCGGGGAGCTGTTTTTT. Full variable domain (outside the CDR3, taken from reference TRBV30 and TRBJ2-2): SQTIHQWPATLVQPVGSPLSLECTVEGTSNPNLYWYRQAAGRGLQLLFYSVGIGQISSEVPQNLSASRPQDRQFILSSKKLLLSDSGFYLCASLGASGWNTGELFFGEGSRLTVL.

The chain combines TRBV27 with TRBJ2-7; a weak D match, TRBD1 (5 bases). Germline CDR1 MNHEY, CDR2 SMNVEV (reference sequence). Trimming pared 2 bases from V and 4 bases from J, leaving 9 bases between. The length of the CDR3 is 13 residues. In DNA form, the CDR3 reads TGTGCCAGCAGTTTAAGCGACAGTTACGAGCAGTACTTC. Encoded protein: CASSLSDSYEQYF.

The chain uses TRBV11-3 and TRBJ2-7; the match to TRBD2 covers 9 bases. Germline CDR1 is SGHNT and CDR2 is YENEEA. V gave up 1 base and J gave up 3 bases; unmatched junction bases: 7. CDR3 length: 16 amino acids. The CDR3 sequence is CASSLATSGGSYEQYF. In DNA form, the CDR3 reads TGTGCCAGCAGCTTAGCGACTAGCGGTGGGAGCTACGAGCAGTACTTC.

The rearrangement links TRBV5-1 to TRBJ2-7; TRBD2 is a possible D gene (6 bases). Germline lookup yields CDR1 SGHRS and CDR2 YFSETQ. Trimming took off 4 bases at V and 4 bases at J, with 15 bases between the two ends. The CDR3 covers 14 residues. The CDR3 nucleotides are TGCGCCAGCAGCGGCGGGACTTATCCTTACGAGCAGTACTTC. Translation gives CASSGGTYPYEQYF.

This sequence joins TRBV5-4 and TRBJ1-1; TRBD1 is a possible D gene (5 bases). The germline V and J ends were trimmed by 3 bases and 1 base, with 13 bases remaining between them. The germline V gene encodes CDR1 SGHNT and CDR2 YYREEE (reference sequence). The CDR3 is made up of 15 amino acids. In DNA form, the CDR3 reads TGTGCCAGCAGCTACACTTGGGGCCCGAACACTGAAGCTTTCTTT. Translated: CASSYTWGPNTEAFF.

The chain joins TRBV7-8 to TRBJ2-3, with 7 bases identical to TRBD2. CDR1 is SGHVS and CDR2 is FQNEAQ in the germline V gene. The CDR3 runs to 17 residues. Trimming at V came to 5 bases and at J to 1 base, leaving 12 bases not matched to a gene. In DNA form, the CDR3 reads TGTGCCAGCAGCCCTGGCCGTTGGAGCGGGGGCACAGATACGCAGTATTTT. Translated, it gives CASSPGRWSGGTDTQYF.

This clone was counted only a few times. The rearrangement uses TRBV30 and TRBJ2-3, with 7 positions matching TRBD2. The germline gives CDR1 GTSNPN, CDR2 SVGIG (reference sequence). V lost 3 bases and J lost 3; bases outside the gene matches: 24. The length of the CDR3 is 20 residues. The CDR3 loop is CAWRQDYYLMESGNTDTQYF. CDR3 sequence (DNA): TGTGCCTGGAGACAGGATTACTACCTTATGGAAAGCGGGAATACAGATACGCAGTATTTT.

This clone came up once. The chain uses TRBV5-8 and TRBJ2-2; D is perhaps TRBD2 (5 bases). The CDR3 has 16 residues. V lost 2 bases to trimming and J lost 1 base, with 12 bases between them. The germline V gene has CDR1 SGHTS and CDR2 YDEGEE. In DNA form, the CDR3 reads TGTGCCAGCAGCTTTAATTTTGGAGGGAACACCGGGGAGCTGTTTTTT. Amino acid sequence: CASSFNFGGNTGELFF.

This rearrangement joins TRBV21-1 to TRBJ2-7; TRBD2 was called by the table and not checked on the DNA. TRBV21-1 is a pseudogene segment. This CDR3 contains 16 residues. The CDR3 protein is CASSNPRRTPPYEQYF. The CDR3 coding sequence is TGTGCCAGCAGCAATCCTAGAAGAACTCCACCCTACGAGCAGTACTTC.

The CDR3 DNA sequence: TGTGCCTGGAGTCTTCTAGCGGGAGAAGAGACCCAGTACTTC. As protein: CAWSLLAGEETQYF. The chain recombines TRBV30 with TRBJ2-5; 10 positions agree with TRBD2. CDR3 size: 14 residues. V dropped 2 bases and J dropped 3; count of bases not matched to a gene: 3. Germline CDR1 GTSNPN, CDR2 SVGIG (reference sequence).

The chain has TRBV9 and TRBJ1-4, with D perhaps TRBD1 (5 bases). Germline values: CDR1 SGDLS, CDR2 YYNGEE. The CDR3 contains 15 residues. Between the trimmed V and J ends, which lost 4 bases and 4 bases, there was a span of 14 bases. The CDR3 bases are TGTGCCAGCAGCCCAGGCGGGGGGGATAATGAAAAACTGTTTTTT. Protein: CASSPGGGDNEKLFF.